This section outlines one T cell receptor beta chain sequence together with its context. This clone is classified as medium-sized (0.01 to 0.1%). Which antigen it targets is not known. Base qualities are not at hand, and no much larger clone is one base apart. Deep TCRbeta sequencing was performed with the immunoSEQ platform. The authors' pipeline ran thus. For further analysis, only productive rearrangements were exported out of the immunoSEQ Analyzer. T cell phenotypes were assigned to bulk TCRbeta clonotypes by matching the clonotypes to single-cell RNA+TCR-seq clones with the same TCRbeta sequence. Clone enrichment in tumor was computed as tumor frequency divided by PBMC frequency from bulk TCR sequencing. TCRs were grouped by GLIPH into specificity groups, defined as clusters of distinct TCRs likely recognizing common antigens via shared CDR3 motifs. TCRdb stores this immuneACCESS table with in-frame sequences only. Part of the clones is absent; in the studies checked, under half of the shortfall reflects unresolved V genes, and no reason is known for the rest. V and J calls and clone size are those listed in that table; D and trimming were worked out from the DNA. The sample contains around 45,000 clones, 65% to 85% of them found a single time. The ten top clones hold 7.5% to 9.5% of the sample.

V gives up 5 bases and J gives up 0 bases, and the segment between their germline ends measures 12 bases. From a lookup of the germline V gene, CDR1 and CDR2 are SGHDT and YYEEEE. The cysteine opens and the phenylalanine closes a CDR3 of 14 amino acids. The retained sequence is limited to the CDR3, 42 bases, with the frame set at the first base. The data belong to a study of T cells in tumors after PD-1 blockade (dated by TCRdb to between 2018 and 2021). Concerning the study at large: Exclusion criteria were prior checkpoint blockade, use of systemic immunosuppressants, or recent radiotherapy or other anti-cancer therapy within 4 weeks. On average, peripheral blood samples yielded 36,536 unique clonotypes and 100,000 to 140,000 TCR templates (range roughly 24,679-290,000). The study performed paired single-cell RNA and TCR sequencing on site-matched tumors from BCC or SCC patients before and after anti-PD-1 therapy. To compare clonotypes in blood and tumor, bulk TCR sequencing was done on 10 to 11 peripheral blood samples taken from four or five patients. RECIST version 1.1 was the standard used to evaluate clinical response. While on anti-PD-1 treatment, some of the patients also continued taking daily vismodegib 150 mg. Treatment consisted of either cemiplimab 350 mg every 2 weeks or pembrolizumab 200 mg every 3 weeks.

Genomic DNA extracted from tumor biopsies or peripheral blood was used for bulk TCRbeta sequencing, with input ranging from roughly 600 ng to 6,004 ng. All patients had histologically proven advanced or metastatic basal or squamous cell carcinoma and were poor candidates for surgical resection. The basal cell carcinoma cohort comprised 10 or so patients, of whom several had bulk tumor TCR sequencing. Results the study describes overall, beyond this receptor: The source of novel T cell clones was not identified, and lymphoid organs or rare unexpanded clones within the tumor or the tumor periphery could be included among the possible sources. Around 39% of TCR clonotypes from the tumor were detected in blood, and certain novel exhausted tumor clones were present in blood collected before treatment, which suggests recruitment from the periphery.

Rearrangement joined TRBV5-6 to TRBJ2-7, with the D gene uncertain. The sample in question was PBMCs, obtained before anti-PD-1 therapy. This receptor was taken from a human donor with advanced basal cell or squamous cell carcinoma (not recorded which). The encoded CDR3 is CASSWRSASYEQYF. The nucleotide sequence reads as follows: TGTGCCAGCAGTTGGCGGTCAGCCTCCTACGAGCAGTACTTC.